These T cell receptor beta chains were read from a single sample in a study of cytomegalovirus exposure and HLA in healthy donors. The assay was immunoSEQ multiplex PCR, and TCRdb's table has in-frame clones only and misses some. Here the sample spans 150,000 to 190,000 clones, roughly 80% being singletons. Source material: PBMCs. The origin of the receptors is a woman aged 45-65 years in good health and CMV-seropositive. Each CDR3 is given without its conserved first and last residue.

J gene: TRBJ2-2
V gene: TRBV27
CDR3 protein: ASSTQGAFTGELF

J gene: TRBJ2-2
V gene: TRBV27
CDR3 protein: ASSFRTPYTGELF

J gene: TRBJ2-3
V gene: TRBV27
CDR3 protein: ASSSPGLADTQY

J gene: TRBJ1-2
V gene: TRBV25-1
CDR3 protein: ASSEYGGGFYGYT

J gene: TRBJ1-1
V gene: TRBV6-6
CDR3 protein: ASSYRRDTEAF

J gene: TRBJ1-1
V gene: TRBV30
CDR3 protein: AWSAGNTEAF

J gene: TRBJ1-2
V gene: TRBV5-4
CDR3 protein: ASSSPGQDLYGYT

J gene: TRBJ2-3
V gene: TRBV21-1
CDR3 protein: ASSKLVAGAGTDTQY

J gene: TRBJ2-7
V gene: TRBV19
CDR3 protein: ASSLQTGRGGEQY

J gene: TRBJ1-1
V gene: TRBV27
CDR3 protein: ASSLGPRGTEAF

J gene: TRBJ2-5
V gene: TRBV5-5
CDR3 protein: ASSQYQETQY

J gene: TRBJ1-2
V gene: TRBV5-4
CDR3 protein: ASSYEPLGGYT

J gene: TRBJ1-2
V gene: TRBV7-2
CDR3 protein: ASSPQLYGYT

J gene: TRBJ1-2
V gene: TRBV28
CDR3 protein: ASSSGDYGYT

J gene: TRBJ2-2
V gene: TRBV13
CDR3 protein: ASSFPTEEEPGELF

J gene: TRBJ2-3
V gene: TRBV23-1
CDR3 protein: ASSPGYPRTDTQY

J gene: TRBJ2-3
V gene: TRBV29-1
CDR3 protein: SGGDSQVTDTQY

J gene: TRBJ2-1
V gene: TRBV6-6
CDR3 protein: ASSLGGSYNEQF

J gene: TRBJ2-3
V gene: TRBV5-4
CDR3 protein: ASSPAGASERGDTQY

J gene: TRBJ2-5
V gene: TRBV5-1
CDR3 protein: ASSLAGVSQETQY

J gene: TRBJ1-2
V gene: TRBV18
CDR3 protein: ASSPLGTGGSSDYGYT

J gene: TRBJ1-1
V gene: TRBV7-9
CDR3 protein: ASSQGAITEAF

J gene: TRBJ2-7
V gene: TRBV18
CDR3 protein: ASSPATGIEQY

J gene: TRBJ2-7
V gene: TRBV27
CDR3 protein: ASSFGPGQGSYEQY

J gene: TRBJ2-2
V gene: TRBV15
CDR3 protein: ATSIGVTRAELF

J gene: TRBJ2-7
V gene: TRBV15
CDR3 protein: ATSRDSLTWEQY

J gene: TRBJ1-1
V gene: TRBV18
CDR3 protein: ASTTGLRTEAF

J gene: TRBJ1-1
V gene: TRBV5-4
CDR3 protein: ASSKSGKGNTEAF

J gene: TRBJ2-7
V gene: TRBV6-6
CDR3 protein: ASSYSRGPYEQY

J gene: TRBJ2-2
V gene: TRBV29-1
CDR3 protein: SVQGQGNTGELF

J gene: TRBJ1-5
V gene: TRBV6-6
CDR3 protein: ASSTVPGQGDQPQH

J gene: TRBJ1-6
V gene: TRBV6-6
CDR3 protein: ASSYEGSYNSPLH

J gene: TRBJ1-1
V gene: TRBV28
CDR3 protein: ASSWDREVTEAF

J gene: TRBJ2-1
V gene: TRBV14
CDR3 protein: ASSSYGGAYNEQF

J gene: TRBJ2-3
V gene: TRBV5-1
CDR3 protein: ASSSGLAGGTASTDTQY

J gene: TRBJ1-5
V gene: TRBV25-1
CDR3 protein: ASSESGVSNQPQH

J gene: TRBJ1-3
V gene: TRBV29-1
CDR3 protein: SVSNGNTIY